Following are 32 T cell receptor beta chains from one sample sequenced in a study of early T cells in non-severe SARS-CoV-2 infection. TCRdb called the 5' RACE reads again in MiXCR, with one record for every CDR3 protein. The data contain about 60,000 distinct CDR3 sequences, 13% of them singletons. Sequences were obtained from whole blood. The receptors stem from an adult who was a healthcare worker with PCR-confirmed SARS-CoV-2 infection or an uninfected control (not recorded which).

Only a few counts were recorded for this clonotype. CDR3 DNA: TGCGCCAGCAGACTGGTTGTGACTGAAGCTTTCTTT. It codes for CASRLVVTEAFF. V is TRBV5-1 and J is TRBJ1-1; D is ambiguous. The CDR3 covers 12 residues. Germline CDR1 SGHRS, CDR2 YFSETQ. V lost 5 bases, J lost 5 bases, and 10 bases lay in between.

A remark on this clonotype: This sequence may be a read error, since a much larger clone differs from it by one base. This chain connects TRBV20-1 to TRBJ2-1; 8 nucleotides align to TRBD2. CDR1 and CDR2 (germline): DFQATT, SNEGSKA (reference sequence). This CDR3 is 12 amino acids long. J lost 6 bases, V lost 3 bases, and 1 base had no gene match. The CDR3 DNA reads TGCAGTGCTAGCGGGGGGGTCAATGAGCAGTTCTTC. Amino acid sequence: CSASGGVNEQFF.

In its sample, this clonotype was seen a few times. The chain employs TRBV7-8 and TRBJ2-2, with 10 positions matching TRBD2. The length of the CDR3 is 19 residues. With V trimmed by 5 bases and J by 0 bases, 12 bases remained unmatched. Germline V gene data show CDR1 as SGHVS and CDR2 as FQNEAQ. CDR3 DNA sequence: TGTGCCAGCAGCCCGATGCGTGTAGCGGGGGGAGCGAACACCGGGGAGCTGTTTTTT. Translating it yields CASSPMRVAGGANTGELFF.

The J gene is TRBJ2-3, the V gene TRBV5-1; D is possibly TRBD2 (5 bases). The CDR3 has 15 amino acids. Trimming pared 4 bases from V and 0 bases from J, leaving 12 bases between. The germline gives CDR1 SGHRS, CDR2 YFSETQ. This CDR3 reads CASSPSGPSTDTQYF. The DNA for the CDR3 is TGCGCCAGCAGCCCCAGCGGACCTAGCACAGATACGCAGTATTTT.

This clonotype occurred a few times. The V call is TRBV27, the J call TRBJ2-5, with 7 bases identical to TRBD1. The CDR3 loop spans 14 amino acids. Germline CDR1 MNHEY, CDR2 SMNVEV (reference sequence). Trimming removed 2 bases from V and 5 bases from J; junction bases left unmatched: 5. As DNA, the CDR3 is TGTGCCAGCAGTTTAAGAGGGGGCTTGGAGACCCAGTACTTC. Amino acids: CASSLRGGLETQYF.

A word on this clonotype: This may be a read error: a much more frequent sequence differs by one nucleotide. The chain employs TRBV10-3 and TRBJ1-2, with 10 nucleotides matching TRBD1. Per germline, CDR1 ENHRY and CDR2 SYGVKD. CDR3 length equals 16 residues. Here the CDR3 DNA reads TGTGCCATCAGCTTATCGACAGGGGGCGATAACTATGGCAACACCTTC. Its protein product is CAISLSTGGDNYGNTF.

This clonotype was recorded many times. V gene TRBV2 combines with J gene TRBJ1-3; D not certain. V was cut by 3 bases and J by 0 bases, with 18 bases left in between. Germline values: CDR1 SNHLY, CDR2 FYNNEI. The CDR3 is 18 amino acids. CDR3 DNA sequence: TGTGCCAGCAGTGACTCTGGGGAGCCCTTAAGCTCTGGAAACACCATATATTTT. It encodes CASSDSGEPLSSGNTIYF.

This clonotype was detected only a few times. The rearrangement uses TRBV7-3 and TRBJ1-1; weak D call: TRBD1 (5 bases). The germline V gene has CDR1 SGHTA and CDR2 FQGTGA. The CDR3 loop spans 14 amino acids. The germline V and J ends were trimmed by 1 base and 3 bases, with 9 bases remaining between them. CDR3 DNA: TGTGCCAGCAGCTTAATGGGGCTTGACACTGAAGCTTTCTTT. It is translated as CASSLMGLDTEAFF.

This clonotype has ten or more counts. The chain couples TRBV6-1 to TRBJ1-6, with D unresolved. CDR1 is MNHNS and CDR2 is SASEGT in the germline V gene. Trimming pared 2 bases from V and 7 bases from J, leaving 21 bases between. The CDR3 sequence is 18 residues long. As DNA, the CDR3 is TGTGCCAGCAGTGAACCTCCCGTTTATCCACGCCGGAATTCACCCCTCCACTTT. Protein sequence: CASSEPPVYPRRNSPLHF.

V is TRBV10-3 and J is TRBJ2-2; 11 bases fit TRBD1. Germline CDR1 reads ENHRY; CDR2 reads SYGVKD. This CDR3 is 17 amino acids long. J lost 3 bases, V lost 7 bases, and 10 bases had no gene match. The CDR3 DNA reads TGTGCCATCACCCCAACTCCGGGACAGGGGGACACCGGGGAGCTGTTTTTT. Amino acids: CAITPTPGQGDTGELFF.

The chain is built from TRBV5-1 and TRBJ2-2; a possible D gene is TRBD1 (6 bases). The CDR3 runs 13 residues. CDR1 is SGHRS, CDR2 YFSETQ, per germline. Trimming pared 3 bases from V and 5 bases from J, leaving 8 bases between. CDR3: CASSSRGTGELFF. CDR3 nucleotides: TGCGCCAGCAGCTCCAGGGGAACCGGGGAGCTGTTTTTT.

This clonotype was counted only a few times. This chain uses TRBV12-3 or TRBV12-4 with TRBJ2-3, with D hard to call. The CDR3 spans 12 residues. V dropped 1 base and J dropped 11 bases, with 10 bases sitting between them. CDR3 in DNA: TGTGCCAGCAGTTTAGTGGTCCTAAGGCAGTATTTT. It yields the protein CASSLVVLRQYF.

This clonotype was detected many times. This sequence joins TRBV14 and TRBJ1-3, with D unresolved. Per the germline V gene, CDR1 is SGHDN and CDR2 is FVKESK. The CDR3 is 15 residues long. V was cut by 1 base and J by 0 bases, with 7 bases left in between. CDR3 in amino acids: CASSQGLLSGNTIYF. The CDR3 DNA follows: TGTGCCAGCAGCCAAGGACTACTCTCTGGAAACACCATATATTTT.

This clonotype came up a few times. This chain joins TRBV4-1 and TRBJ1-6; D is perhaps TRBD1 (5 bases). The ends were cut back, 7 bases at V and 7 bases at J, with 14 bases in the middle. The CDR3 has 14 amino acids. Germline V gene lookup returns CDR1 MGHRA and CDR2 YSYEKL. The CDR3 spells CASTQGGVNSPLHF. For the CDR3, the DNA is TGCGCCAGCACCCAGGGTGGGGTCAATTCACCCCTCCACTTT.

The rearrangement uses TRBV29-1 and TRBJ2-1, with 11 bases aligning to TRBD2. The CDR3 covers 13 residues. CDR1 is SQVTM, CDR2 ANQGSEA, per germline. V lost 4 bases to trimming and J lost 10 bases; unmatched junction nucleotides: 6. The CDR3 coding sequence is TGCAGCGTTGTAACTAGCGGGGGCGGAGAGCAGTTCTTC. Translation gives CSVVTSGGGEQFF.

This clonotype appeared a few times. The chain joins TRBV6-5 to TRBJ1-1; D remains ambiguous. This CDR3 is built from 16 residues. The germline V gene has CDR1 MNHEY and CDR2 SVGAGI. Trimming stripped 2 bases from V and 0 bases from J, with 13 bases between. CDR3 sequence: CASSYGVGAMNTEAFF. The CDR3 nucleotides are TGTGCCAGCAGTTACGGAGTAGGAGCAATGAACACTGAAGCTTTCTTT.

This clonotype turned up a few times. V and J are TRBV29-1 and TRBJ2-7, with 7 bases lining up with TRBD1. The germline CDR1 and CDR2 sequences are SQVTM and ANQGSEA. V trimming: 7 bases; J trimming: 5 bases; junction bases outside the gene matches: 8. The CDR3 spans 12 residues. For the CDR3, the DNA is TGCAGCGCACTACAGGGGCGCAACGAGCAGTACTTC. Encoded protein: CSALQGRNEQYF.

This clonotype was seen more than once but under ten times. This rearrangement joins TRBV20-1 to TRBJ2-1, with D perhaps TRBD2 (5 bases). Germline V gives CDR1 DFQATT, CDR2 SNEGSKA (reference sequence). Trimming took 1 base from V and 0 from J, leaving 10 bases between them. There are 15 residues in the CDR3. The CDR3 protein is CSARVPGSSYNEQFF. Written as DNA, the CDR3 is TGCAGTGCTAGAGTGCCGGGAAGCTCCTACAATGAGCAGTTCTTC.

The sample holds a few counts of this clonotype. The gene calls are TRBV7-8 and TRBJ1-5; 11 nucleotides agree with TRBD1. The CDR3 contains 17 residues. CDR1 SGHVS and CDR2 FQNEAQ come from the germline V gene. Germline trimming cut 5 bases from V and 1 base from J; bases unmatched to any gene: 7. The CDR3 bases are TGTGCCAGCAGCCCGCGGACAGGGGGCGGAAGCAATCAGCCCCAGCATTTT. Translating it yields CASSPRTGGGSNQPQHF.

This clonotype appeared many times. The chain links TRBV19 to TRBJ1-2, with D uncertain. Deletions cut 7 bases from V and 1 base from J, with 13 bases between. The CDR3 runs 14 residues. From germline, CDR1 is LNHDA and CDR2 SQIVND (reference sequence). CDR3 nucleotide sequence: TGTGCCAGTATGGGTTGGACGCTTAACTATGGCTACACCTTC. It codes for CASMGWTLNYGYTF.

This clonotype was observed a few times. CDR3 DNA: TGTGCCAGCAGCTTGGAGCAGAATACCTACGAGCAGTACTTC. This codes for CASSLEQNTYEQYF. The gene calls are TRBV5-6 and TRBJ2-7; D is uncertain. CDR3 length: 14 residues. Germline V CDR1 and CDR2: SGHDT, YYEEEE. V shed 0 bases and J shed 2 bases, with 9 bases lying between them.

For this clonotype: A much larger clonotype is one base distant, so this may be a read error. This rearrangement joins TRBV7-6 to TRBJ2-3; D is unresolved. V dropped 2 bases and J dropped 5 bases, with 11 bases sitting between them. Germline V gives CDR1 SGHVS, CDR2 FNYEAQ. The CDR3 sequence is 14 residues long. CDR3 DNA sequence: TGTGCCAGCAGCTTAAGTGGGTCTATAGATACGCAGTATTTT. Protein product: CASSLSGSIDTQYF.

The rearrangement uses TRBV27 and TRBJ1-2, with D unresolved. V shed 1 base and J shed 5 bases, with 14 bases lying between them. This CDR3 region has 15 residues. Germline loops: CDR1 MNHEY, CDR2 SMNVEV (reference sequence). Here the CDR3 DNA reads TGTGCCAGCAGTTTATTCCCCGGAGTTCAATATGGCTACACCTTC. As protein: CASSLFPGVQYGYTF.

Only one count was recorded for this clonotype. This chain joins TRBV5-5 and TRBJ2-3; D ambiguous. Germline V gene sequence: CDR1 SGHKS, CDR2 YYEKEE (reference sequence). Trimming pared 2 bases from V and 2 bases from J, leaving 15 bases between. CDR3 length equals 16 residues. The CDR3: CASSLRPGTNTDTQYF. CDR3 coding DNA: TGTGCCAGCAGCTTAAGGCCCGGCACCAACACAGATACGCAGTATTTT.

About this clonotype itself: A much larger clone sits a single nucleotide away, making a read error possible. V gene TRBV6-1 combines with J gene TRBJ1-1, with D unclear. Trimming stripped 2 bases from V and 1 base from J, with 14 bases between. The CDR3 extends over 16 amino acids. In germline, CDR1 is MNHNS, CDR2 SASEGT. CDR3 in amino acids: CASSESNRLTNTEAFF. CDR3 nucleotide sequence: TGTGCCAGCAGTGAATCGAATCGACTGACGAACACTGAAGCTTTCTTT.

This clonotype was detected many times. The chain links TRBV29-1 to TRBJ1-1; a possible D gene is TRBD1 (6 bases). Germline-derived CDR1 and CDR2 are SQVTM and ANQGSEA. The CDR3 consists of 13 residues. Trimming stripped 2 bases from V and 4 bases from J, with 11 bases between. CDR3 sequence: CSVERQEGTEAFF. The DNA of the CDR3 is TGCAGCGTTGAACGACAGGAGGGCACTGAAGCTTTCTTT. Together with reference TRBV29-1 and TRBJ1-1, the CDR3 gives the full variable domain: SAVISQKPSRDICQRGTSLTIQCQVDSQVTMMFWYRQQPGQSLTLIATANQGSEATYESGFVIDKFPISRPNLTFSTLTVSNMSPEDSSIYLCSVERQEGTEAFFGQGTRLTVV.

This clonotype was seen ten or more times. The chain combines TRBV1 with TRBJ2-1; the table assigns TRBD2, which was not confirmed against the DNA. TRBV1 is a listed pseudogene. There are 19 residues in the CDR3. CDR3 DNA sequence: TGCACCAGCAGCCAAGATCAGGGGCTAGCTTCCCTTATAGGAGATGAGCAGTTCTTC. This encodes CTSSQDQGLASLIGDEQFF.

This clonotype was picked up many times. The chain carries TRBV10-3 and TRBJ2-7; D is unresolved. The germline gives CDR1 ENHRY, CDR2 SYGVKD. The CDR3 totals 13 residues. Trimming left V 2 bases short and J 3 bases short, with 8 bases between. The CDR3 loop is CAISERPDYEQYF. In DNA, the CDR3 is TGTGCCATCAGTGAGAGGCCCGACTACGAGCAGTACTTC.

This clonotype showed up many times. This chain links TRBV7-6 with TRBJ2-1; 8 bases are a match to TRBD2. In germline, CDR1 is SGHVS, CDR2 FNYEAQ. With 2 bases clipped from V and 0 bases from J, the junction kept 6 bases outside the gene matches. CDR3 length: 17 residues. CDR3 amino acids: CASSLSGGWSSYNEQFF. DNA for the CDR3: TGTGCCAGCAGCTTAAGCGGGGGATGGAGCTCCTACAATGAGCAGTTCTTC.

The chain combines TRBV10-2 with TRBJ1-2; D not resolved. The V gene lost 11 bases and the J gene lost 4 bases, with 14 bases spanning the gap. Germline assignment: CDR1 WSHSY and CDR2 SAAADI. The CDR3 is 12 residues long. CDR3 protein: CAYRTDSYGYTF. The CDR3 DNA reads as TGCGCCTACCGGACGGATTCCTATGGCTACACCTTC.

The chain couples TRBV6-5 to TRBJ1-4; a possible D gene is TRBD1 (6 bases). CDR1 and CDR2 from the germline V gene are MNHEY and SVGAGI. Trimming left V 6 bases short and J 16 bases short, with 21 bases between. The CDR3 contains 13 residues. For the CDR3, the DNA is TGTGCCAGCAGAGAAGATACCGGGGCAGGGGAGTTTTTT. Translating it yields CASREDTGAGEFF.

The table lists this clonotype with many counts. The chain employs TRBV25-1 and TRBJ2-5, with TRBD2 identical over 15 bases. From germline, CDR1 is MGHDK and CDR2 SYGVNS. Trimming cost V 2 bases and J 4 bases; bases outside gene matches: 2. CDR3 size: 16 residues. DNA of the CDR3: TGTGCCAGCAGTGAAGGGGGACTAGCGGGAGGAGAGACCCAGTACTTC. It is translated as CASSEGGLAGGETQYF.